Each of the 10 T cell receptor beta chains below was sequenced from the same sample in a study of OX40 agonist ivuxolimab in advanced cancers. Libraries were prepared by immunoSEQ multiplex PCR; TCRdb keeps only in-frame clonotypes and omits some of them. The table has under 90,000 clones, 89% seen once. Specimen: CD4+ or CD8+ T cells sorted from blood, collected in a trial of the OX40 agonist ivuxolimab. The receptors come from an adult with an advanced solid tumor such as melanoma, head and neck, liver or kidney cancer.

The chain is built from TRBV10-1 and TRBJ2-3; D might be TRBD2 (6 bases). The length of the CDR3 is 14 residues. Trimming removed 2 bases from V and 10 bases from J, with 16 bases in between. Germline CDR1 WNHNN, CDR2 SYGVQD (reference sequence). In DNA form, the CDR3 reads TGCGCCAGCAGTGAGGGAGGGTTCCAGGTTCCGCAGTATTTT. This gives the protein CASSEGGFQVPQYF.

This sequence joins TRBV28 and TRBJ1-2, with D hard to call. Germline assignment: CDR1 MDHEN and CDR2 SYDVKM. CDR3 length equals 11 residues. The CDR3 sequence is CAAGENYGYTF. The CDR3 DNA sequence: TGTGCTGCCGGGGAGAACTATGGCTACACCTTC.

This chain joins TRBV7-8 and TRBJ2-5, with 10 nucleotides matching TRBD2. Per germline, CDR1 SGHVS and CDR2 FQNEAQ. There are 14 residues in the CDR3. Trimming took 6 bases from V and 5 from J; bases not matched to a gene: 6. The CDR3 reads CASRIAGGLETQYF. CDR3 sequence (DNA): TGTGCCAGCAGGATAGCGGGAGGCTTGGAGACCCAGTACTTC.

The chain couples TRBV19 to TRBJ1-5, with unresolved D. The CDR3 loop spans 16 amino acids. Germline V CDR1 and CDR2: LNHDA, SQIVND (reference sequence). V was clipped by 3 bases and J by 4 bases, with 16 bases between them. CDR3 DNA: TGTGCCAGTAGTATTACTCCAGGCAAACCAAATCAGCCCCAGCATTTT. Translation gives CASSITPGKPNQPQHF.

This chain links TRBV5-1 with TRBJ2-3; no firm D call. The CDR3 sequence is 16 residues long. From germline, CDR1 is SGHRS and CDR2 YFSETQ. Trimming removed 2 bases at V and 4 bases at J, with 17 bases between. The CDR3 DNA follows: TGCGCCAGCAGCTTCGTCTCGTTCATGGCAGCAGATACGCAGTATTTT. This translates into CASSFVSFMAADTQYF.

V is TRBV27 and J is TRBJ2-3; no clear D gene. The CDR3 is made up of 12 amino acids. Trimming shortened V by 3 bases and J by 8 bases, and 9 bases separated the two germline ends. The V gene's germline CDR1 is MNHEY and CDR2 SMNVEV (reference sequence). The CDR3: CASSFSGRTQYF. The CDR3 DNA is TGTGCCAGCAGTTTTTCAGGCCGTACGCAGTATTTT.

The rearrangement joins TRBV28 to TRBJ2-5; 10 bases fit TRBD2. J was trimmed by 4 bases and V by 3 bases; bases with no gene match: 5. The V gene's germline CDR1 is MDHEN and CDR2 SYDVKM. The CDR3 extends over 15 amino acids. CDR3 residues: CASSLDLAGAETQYF. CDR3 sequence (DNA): TGTGCCAGCAGTTTGGATCTAGCGGGAGCAGAGACCCAGTACTTC. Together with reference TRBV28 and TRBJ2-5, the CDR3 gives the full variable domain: DVKVTQSSRYLVKRTGEKVFLECVQDMDHENMFWYRQDPGLGLRLIYFSYDVKMKEKGDIPEGYSVSREKKERFSLILESASTNQTSMYLCASSLDLAGAETQYFGPGTRLLVL.

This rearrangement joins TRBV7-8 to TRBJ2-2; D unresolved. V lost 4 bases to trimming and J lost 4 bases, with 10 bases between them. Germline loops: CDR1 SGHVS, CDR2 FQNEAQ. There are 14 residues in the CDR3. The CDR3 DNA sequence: TGTGCCAGCAGCTCCTTGCGATCCACCGGGGAGCTGTTTTTT. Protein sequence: CASSSLRSTGELFF.

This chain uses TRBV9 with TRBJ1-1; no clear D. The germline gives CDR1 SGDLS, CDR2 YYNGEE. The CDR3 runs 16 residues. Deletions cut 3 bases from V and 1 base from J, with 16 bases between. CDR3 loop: CASSASPGVGNTEAFF. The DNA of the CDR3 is TGTGCCAGCAGCGCAAGCCCCGGGGTGGGGAACACTGAAGCTTTCTTT.

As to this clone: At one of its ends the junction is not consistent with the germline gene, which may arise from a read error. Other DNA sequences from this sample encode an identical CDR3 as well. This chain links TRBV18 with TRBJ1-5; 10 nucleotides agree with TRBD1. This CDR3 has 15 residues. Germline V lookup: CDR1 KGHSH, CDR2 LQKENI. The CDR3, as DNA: TGTGCCAGCTCACCTAGGACAGGGGGAAATCAGCCTCAGCATTTT. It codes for CASSPRTGGNQPQHF.